These T cell receptor beta chains were read from a single sample in a study of blood T cell repertoires in COVID-19. Repertoires were generated with immunoSEQ multiplex PCR, while TCRdb's copy carries only in-frame clones and drops some. The sample holds 150,000 to 180,000 clones, approximately 85% seen once. The sequencing sample was made of peripheral blood. The receptors shown here come from a man between 60 and 75 years old with COVID-19, enrolled during active disease. CDR3s include the opening cysteine and the closing phenylalanine or tryptophan. The D gene is left open where the match is weak. The size field is filled for only some rows; it gives once, few, many or a size class.

abundance	j_gene	d_gene	v_gene	CDR3aa	CDR3nt
NA	TRBJ2-7	TRBD1	TRBV7-2	CASSPGGEQYF	TGTGCCAGCAGTCCAGGGGGCGAGCAGTACTTC
NA	TRBJ1-3	TRBD1	TRBV27	CASRQGALGNTIYF	TGTGCCAGCAGGCAGGGGGCGCTCGGAAACACCATATATTTT
NA	TRBJ2-3	TRBD2	TRBV7-3	CASSTRGSGGLGDTQYF	TGTGCCAGCAGCACCCGGGGTAGCGGGGGGTTGGGAGATACGCAGTATTTT
NA	TRBJ1-2	NA	TRBV6-2/TRBV6-3	CASSYSQGVGYGYTF	TGTGCCAGCAGTTACTCACAGGGCGTCGGCTATGGCTACACCTTC
few	TRBJ2-2	TRBD2	TRBV9	CASSVALPRGGPGELFF	TGTGCCAGCAGCGTAGCTCTTCCGCGGGGGGGCCCCGGGGAGCTGTTTTTT
NA	TRBJ1-2	TRBD1	TRBV7-8	CASSFGDRGLVGYGYTF	TGTGCCAGCAGCTTTGGGGACAGGGGGCTTGTTGGGTATGGCTACACCTTC
once	TRBJ2-3	NA	TRBV5-1	CATRVPSLLRTDTQYF	TGCGCCACTCGTGTACCTAGCCTCCTCAGGACAGATACGCAGTATTTT
once	TRBJ1-2	NA	TRBV7-9	CASSLASGSYTF	TGTGCCAGCAGCTTAGCTAGCGGGAGCTACACCTTC
NA	TRBJ1-2	TRBD1	TRBV6-1	CASSEARGQPYGYTF	TGTGCCAGCAGTGAAGCTCGGGGACAGCCTTATGGCTACACCTTC
NA	TRBJ2-5	TRBD1	TRBV25-1	CASSTGGETQYF	TGTGCCAGCAGTACAGGGGGGGAGACCCAGTACTTC
once	TRBJ1-2	NA	TRBV12-3/TRBV12-4	CASRGDFNYGYTF	TGTGCCAGCAGGGGGGACTTTAACTATGGCTACACCTTC
NA	TRBJ2-3	TRBD2	TRBV9	CASSTAGTSGSNTQYF	TGTGCCAGCAGCACTGCCGGGACTAGCGGGAGTAATACGCAGTATTTT
NA	TRBJ2-1	NA	TRBV18	CASSPSDRDNEQFF	TGTGCCAGCTCACCGAGCGATCGTGACAATGAGCAGTTCTTC
NA	TRBJ1-2	TRBD1	TRBV5-6	CASKQGGENYGYTF	TGTGCCAGCAAACAGGGGGGGGAGAACTATGGCTACACCTTC
NA	TRBJ1-1	TRBD1	TRBV24-1	CATSGPGQMNTEAFF	TGTGCCACCAGTGGGCCGGGACAGATGAACACTGAAGCTTTCTTT
NA	TRBJ2-2	NA	TRBV7-8	CASSREGQGQTNTGELFF	TGTGCCAGCAGCCGAGAGGGGCAGGGGCAAACGAACACCGGGGAGCTGTTTTTT
NA	TRBJ1-1	NA	TRBV19	CASSSSYGMNTEAFF	TGTGCCAGTAGTAGCAGTTACGGGATGAACACTGAAGCTTTCTTT
NA	TRBJ2-7	TRBD1	TRBV6-2/TRBV6-3	CASSYRDRGYEQYF	TGTGCCAGCAGTTACAGGGACAGGGGCTACGAGCAGTACTTC
NA	TRBJ2-1	NA	TRBV6-2/TRBV6-3	CASTPDRELNEQFF	TGTGCCAGCACCCCCGATCGGGAGCTGAATGAGCAGTTCTTC
NA	TRBJ2-7	TRBD2	TRBV6-6	CASSYGGLAHEQYF	TGTGCCAGCAGTTACGGGGGACTAGCTCACGAGCAGTACTTC
NA	TRBJ2-4	NA	TRBV5-1	CASSLGRGSYTIQYF	TGCGCCAGCAGCTTAGGTAGGGGTTCGTATACCATTCAGTACTTC
once	TRBJ1-2	NA	TRBV5-1	CASSLGDKHGGYTF	TGCGCCAGCAGCTTGGGGGACAAACACGGGGGCTACACCTTC
NA	TRBJ1-6	TRBD1	TRBV7-2	CASSRGQYNSPLHF	TGTGCCAGCAGCCGGGGACAGTATAATTCACCCCTCCACTTT
once	TRBJ2-1	TRBD2	TRBV9	CASSVASAAGGNSYNEQFF	TGTGCCAGCAGCGTAGCTTCTGCCGCGGGAGGTAACTCCTACAATGAGCAGTTCTTC
NA	TRBJ2-5	NA	TRBV18	CASSPPSNRRETQYF	TGTGCCAGCTCACCACCGTCCAACAGAAGAGAGACCCAGTACTTC
once	TRBJ1-2	NA	TRBV11-2	CASSLVLRDKVPPNYGYTF	TGTGCCAGCAGCTTAGTTCTTAGGGACAAGGTACCGCCTAACTATGGCTACACCTTC
NA	TRBJ2-3	TRBD2	TRBV19	CASSRGGFTDTQYF	TGTGCCAGTAGTAGGGGAGGGTTCACAGATACGCAGTATTTT
once	TRBJ2-7	TRBD2	TRBV7-2	CASSLFSGREYEQYF	TGTGCCAGCAGCTTGTTTAGCGGGAGAGAGTACGAGCAGTACTTC
NA	TRBJ2-3	TRBD1	TRBV7-2	CASSRGTGLSTDTQYF	TGTGCCAGCAGCCGGGGGACAGGCCTTAGCACAGATACGCAGTATTTT
NA	TRBJ1-3	TRBD1	TRBV5-4	CASSLDRGYTIYF	TGTGCCAGCAGCCTCGACAGGGGTTACACCATATATTTT
NA	TRBJ2-7	TRBD2	TRBV2	CASGRALSYEQYF	TGTGCCAGCGGGAGGGCCTTATCCTACGAGCAGTACTTC